Listed here are 14 T cell receptor beta chains from one sample, sequenced in a study of control samples from healthy donors and cancer patients. The table came from immunoSEQ multiplex PCR; TCRdb's copy has only in-frame clones and leaves some out. Here the sample spans about 75,000 clones, approximately 84% being singletons. Sequenced material: blood. The receptors were sampled from a man aged 45-65 years in good health.

In its sample, this clone was seen a few times. This chain joins TRBV7-8 and TRBJ2-7; 12 bases fit TRBD1. Germline trimming cut 3 bases from V and 0 bases from J; bases unmatched to any gene: 9. Looked up from germline, CDR1 is SGHVS and CDR2 is FQNEAQ. CDR3 size: 18 residues. The CDR3 region is CASSFRRGQGAYSYEQYF. In DNA, the CDR3 is TGTGCCAGCAGCTTCCGGCGGGGACAGGGGGCGTACTCCTACGAGCAGTACTTC. The complete variable domain, with remaining parts taken from reference TRBV7-8 and TRBJ2-7, reads GAGVSQSPRYKVAKRGQDVALRCDPISGHVSLFWYQQALGQGPEFLTYFQNEAQLDKSGLPSDRFFAERPEGSVSTLKIQRTQQEDSAVYLCASSFRRGQGAYSYEQYFGPGTRLTVT.

This clone has a single count. J is TRBJ2-1 and V is TRBV19; D could derive from TRBD1 or TRBD2 (6 bases each). This CDR3 spans 14 amino acids. CDR1 is LNHDA, CDR2 SQIVND, per germline (reference sequence). The ends were cut back, 5 bases at V and 6 bases at J, with 14 bases in the middle. The CDR3 nucleotides read TGTGCCAGTAGTCCGGGGGCGGGACCCAATGAGCAGTTCTTC. Translated: CASSPGAGPNEQFF.

The chain employs TRBV9 and TRBJ2-2; D call uncertain. Germline CDR1 reads SGDLS; CDR2 reads YYNGEE. This CDR3 has 11 amino acids. V lost 0 bases and J 6 bases, leaving 0 bases between the germline ends. In nucleotides, the CDR3 is TGTGCCAGCAGCGTAGCCGGGGAGCTGTTTTTT. Encoded protein: CASSVAGELFF.

The chain couples TRBV6-2 or TRBV6-3 to TRBJ1-1; D unresolved. CDR1 and CDR2 from the germline V gene are MNHEY and SVGEGT. V was cut by 0 bases and J by 11 bases, with 22 bases left in between. The CDR3 runs to 16 residues. The CDR3 spells CASSYSSPTVQASAFF. The DNA for the CDR3 is TGTGCCAGCAGTTACTCGAGTCCCACCGTTCAGGCGTCCGCTTTCTTT.

The genes are TRBV5-4 and TRBJ1-2; possible D gene TRBD1, 5 bases. CDR3 length equals 17 residues. Trimming removed 4 bases from V and 2 bases from J, with 21 bases in between. Germline V gives CDR1 SGHNT, CDR2 YYREEE (reference sequence). The CDR3 region has the DNA TGTGCCAGCAGCGCATCTCTTCAGGGCCACCTGAACTATGGCTACACCTTC. Its protein is CASSASLQGHLNYGYTF.

V and J are TRBV7-2 and TRBJ2-5; 7 positions match TRBD2. The V gene end was trimmed by 5 bases and the J gene end by 2 bases; junction bases not matched to a gene: 8. CDR1 is SGHTA and CDR2 is FQGNSA in the germline V gene. The CDR3 extends over 15 amino acids. The DNA for the CDR3 is TGTGCCAGCAGCCCACCGGGACTAATTCAAGAGACCCAGTACTTC. The encoded protein is CASSPPGLIQETQYF.

This chain links TRBV2 with TRBJ1-1; D is undetermined. Per the germline V gene, CDR1 is SNHLY and CDR2 is FYNNEI. V was clipped by 6 bases and J by 3 bases, with 5 bases between them. The CDR3 contains 11 residues. In nucleotides, the CDR3 is TGTGCCAGCAGCAGCCACACTGAAGCTTTCTTT. As protein: CASSSHTEAFF.

The chain joins TRBV9 to TRBJ1-2, with 8 bases fitting TRBD1. Germline-derived CDR1 and CDR2 are SGDLS and YYNGEE. This CDR3 is built from 14 residues. Germline trimming cut 0 bases from V and 8 bases from J; bases unmatched to any gene: 6. The CDR3 DNA sequence: TGTGCCAGCAGCGTAGTCGCAGGGGGCGGGGGCTACACCTTC. Encoded protein: CASSVVAGGGGYTF.

The table lists this clone with a few counts. The rearrangement uses TRBV4-2 and TRBJ1-5, with D unresolved. CDR1 LGHNA and CDR2 YNFKEQ come from the germline V gene. V was clipped by 0 bases and J by 7 bases, with 7 bases between them. The CDR3 spans 13 residues. CDR3 DNA sequence: TGTGCCAGCAGCCAAGATGGGCACCAGCCCCAGCATTTT. It encodes CASSQDGHQPQHF.

This sequence joins TRBV25-1 and TRBJ2-5, with D possibly matching TRBD1 (5 bases). Trimming removed 4 bases from V and 5 bases from J, with 14 bases in between. This CDR3 contains 14 residues. Germline V lookup: CDR1 MGHDK, CDR2 SYGVNS. The CDR3: CASSVSQGRETQYF. The DNA of the CDR3 is TGTGCCAGCAGTGTGTCCCAGGGAAGGGAGACCCAGTACTTC.

The gene calls are TRBV3-1 (or the pseudogene TRBV3-2) and TRBJ2-1, with D maybe TRBD2 (6 bases). The CDR3 covers 13 residues. Germline V gene data show CDR1 as LGHDT and CDR2 as YNNKEL (reference sequence). The germline V and J ends were trimmed by 6 bases and 7 bases, with 13 bases remaining between them. In DNA form, the CDR3 reads TGTGCCAGCAGGAAAGGGGCGGGAAATGAGCAGTTCTTC. Translating it yields CASRKGAGNEQFF.

V is TRBV7-8 and J is TRBJ2-4; 9 bases match TRBD1. The CDR3 loop spans 13 amino acids. The V and J ends lost 5 bases and 8 bases, in that order; junction bases with no gene match: 4. Germline CDR1 is SGHVS and CDR2 is FQNEAQ. CDR3 in amino acids: CASSRTGVDIQYF. In DNA, the CDR3 is TGTGCCAGCAGCCGGACAGGGGTGGACATTCAGTACTTC. The entire variable domain, with the rest obtained from reference TRBV7-8 and TRBJ2-4, is as follows: GAGVSQSPRYKVAKRGQDVALRCDPISGHVSLFWYQQALGQGPEFLTYFQNEAQLDKSGLPSDRFFAERPEGSVSTLKIQRTQQEDSAVYLCASSRTGVDIQYFGAGTRLSVL.

The rearrangement uses TRBV7-9 and TRBJ2-5; 7 bases fit TRBD1. V lost 1 base to trimming and J lost 5 bases; unmatched junction nucleotides: 7. There are 15 residues in the CDR3. In germline, CDR1 is SEHNR, CDR2 FQNEAQ (reference sequence). CDR3 region: CASSLGDSRGETQYF. The CDR3 coding sequence is TGTGCCAGCAGCTTAGGGGACAGCAGGGGGGAGACCCAGTACTTC.

The rearrangement links TRBV2 to TRBJ2-1; tentatively, D is TRBD1 (5 bases). This CDR3 contains 12 residues. V was pared by 3 bases and J by 9 bases, with 9 bases between. Germline V gives CDR1 SNHLY, CDR2 FYNNEI. The CDR3 nucleotides read TGTGCCAGCAGTGAGGGCAGGGTTGAGCAGTTCTTC. Translating gives CASSEGRVEQFF.